Below are 3 T cell receptor beta chains sequenced from a single sample in a study of T cells in Graves' hyperthyroidism and ophthalmopathy (dated by TCRdb to about 2019). The receptor library was made with multiplex PCR. The instrument was an Illumina HiSeq 2000. Amplification of TCR beta CDR3 regions was carried out from RNA transcripts. The TCR CDR3 was subjected to a first round of RT-PCR using the HTBI primer set and the Qiagen OneStep RT-PCR kit. The public reads were reprocessed in TCRdb via fastp at Q25 and MiXCR, keeping in-frame beta chains. Each entry merges the rows of one CDR3 protein and shows their most common DNA and genes. Counted in this sample were more than 350,000 distinct CDR3 sequences; roughly 15% of them appeared once. 15% to 20% of the sample lies in the top ten. The sample was blood. The origin of the receptors is a woman aged 25-40 years with Graves' ophthalmopathy.

This clonotype was observed at least ten times. This chain uses TRBV7-2 with TRBJ2-3, with 8 nucleotides matching TRBD1. In germline, CDR1 is SGHTA, CDR2 FQGNSA. The CDR3 covers 18 residues. After removal of 0 bases from V and 3 bases from J, the junction contained 11 bases not matched to a gene. In nucleotides, the CDR3 is TGTGCCAGCAGCTTAGCAGTGGGTGGACAGGGTGGGACAGATACGCAGTATTTT. It codes for CASSLAVGGQGGTDTQYF.

In this sample, this clonotype turned up many times. The V gene is TRBV30, the J gene TRBJ1-2; TRBD1 matches at 7 bases. The V gene's germline CDR1 is GTSNPN and CDR2 SVGIG (reference sequence). The CDR3 spans 13 residues. The V and J ends lost 5 bases and 5 bases, in that order; junction bases with no gene match: 8. The CDR3 coding sequence is TGTGCCTGGGTACGACAGGGTCTTTATGGCTACACCTTC. Translation: CAWVRQGLYGYTF.

This clonotype was counted ten times or more. The rearrangement links TRBV20-1 to TRBJ2-3; tentatively, D is TRBD1 or TRBD2 (7 bases each). The CDR3 extends over 15 amino acids. The germline V gene has CDR1 DFQATT and CDR2 SNEGSKA (reference sequence). The V and J ends lost 3 bases and 3 bases respectively, with 16 bases between them. This chain's CDR3 is CSASQGGVVTDTQYF. DNA of the CDR3: TGCAGTGCTAGTCAGGGGGGGGTGGTTACAGATACGCAGTATTTT.